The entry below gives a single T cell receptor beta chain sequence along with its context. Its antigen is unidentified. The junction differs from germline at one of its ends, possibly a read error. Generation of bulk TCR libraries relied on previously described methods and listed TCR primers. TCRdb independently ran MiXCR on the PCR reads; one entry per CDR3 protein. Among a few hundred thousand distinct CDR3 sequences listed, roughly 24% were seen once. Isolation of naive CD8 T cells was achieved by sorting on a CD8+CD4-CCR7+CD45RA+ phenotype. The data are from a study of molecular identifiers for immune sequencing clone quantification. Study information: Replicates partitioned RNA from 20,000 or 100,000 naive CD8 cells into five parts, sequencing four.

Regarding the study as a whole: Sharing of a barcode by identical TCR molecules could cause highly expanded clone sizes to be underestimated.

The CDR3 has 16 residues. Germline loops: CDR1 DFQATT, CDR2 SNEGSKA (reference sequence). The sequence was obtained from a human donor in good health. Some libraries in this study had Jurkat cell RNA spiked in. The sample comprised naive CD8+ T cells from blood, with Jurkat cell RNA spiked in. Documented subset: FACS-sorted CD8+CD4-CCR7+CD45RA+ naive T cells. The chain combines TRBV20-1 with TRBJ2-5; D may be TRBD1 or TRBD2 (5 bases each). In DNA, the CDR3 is TGCAGTGCCCTGGGGGTTGGCAGGGCATTACCAGAGCCCCCGTCCTTC. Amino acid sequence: CSALGVGRALPEPPSF.